This T cell receptor (beta chain) was profiled in a study of blood T cell repertoires in COVID-19. Study-wide background: The study drew acute and convalescent COVID-19 samples from the United States, Italy and Spain.

Patients of the Seattle cohort, enrolled during active infection, were followed longitudinally. Methods used by the authors: Estimation of nucleated cell counts was performed using reference gene primer amplification. Sequenced by immunoSEQ multiplex PCR; TCRdb stores in-frame clones only, minus some. V and J calls plus clone size are reproduced from that table; the DNA served to infer D and trimming. The table shows tens of thousands of clones, with around 82% occurring only once. This clonotype originated in a woman older than 75 with COVID-19, enrolled during active disease. Sequencing was performed on peripheral blood.

The CDR3: CASSPRGVAGVDEQFF. The CDR3 DNA sequence: TGTGCCAGCAGCCCCCGGGGGGTTGCGGGAGTAGATGAGCAGTTCTTC. The chain combines TRBV7-6 with TRBJ2-1, with TRBD2 matching over 7 bases. Germline CDR1 is SGHVS and CDR2 is FNYEAQ. The CDR3 runs to 16 residues. The ends lost 5 bases at V and 8 bases at J; junction bases unmatched: 15.